The sequence of this T cell receptor (beta chain) was determined in a study of T cells in Graves' hyperthyroidism and ophthalmopathy. V shed 0 bases and J 3 bases; nucleotides not matched to a gene: 5. Germline CDR1 SGHNT, CDR2 YYREEE (reference sequence). CDR3 size: 15 residues. Findings and caveats of the study: Stable hyperthyroidism was separated from ophthalmopathy by a model based on 13 V-J features.

Lactation, pregnancy, other autoimmune disease or uncontrolled infection excluded patients. Amplified regions were TCR beta CDR3 sequences from RNA transcripts. HTBI primers drove first-round RT-PCR of the TCR CDR3. A single record per CDR3 protein comes from TCRdb applying MiXCR to the multiplex PCR reads. Of roughly 56,000 distinct CDR3 sequences in the sample, roughly 49% were seen once. This clonotype was seen repeatedly, ten times or more. Antigen: not known. The rearrangement links TRBV5-4 to TRBJ1-1; TRBD1 matches 7 bases. The specimen sequenced was blood. The TCR was taken from a young woman with Graves' ophthalmopathy. CDR3 residues: CASSLGDRLDTEAFF. For the CDR3, the DNA is TGTGCCAGCAGCTTGGGGGACAGACTTGACACTGAAGCTTTCTTT.